This T cell receptor beta chain was found in a study of blood T cell repertoires in COVID-19. Background on the study: Both acute and convalescent COVID-19 samples were obtained from the United States, Italy and Spain. PBMCs, B-cell-depleted T cells, or T cells provided the cDNA or gDNA that made up the material.

Original handling: Amplification of reference gene primers was used by the study to estimate nucleated cell counts. Here immunoSEQ multiplex PCR was the method, and the copy in TCRdb shows in-frame clones only, minus some. The DNA gave D and trimming, while V, J and clone size come from that table. The table has 270,000 or so clones, about four fifths seen once. V lost 1 base and J lost 5; bases outside the gene matches: 9. In germline, CDR1 is KGHSH, CDR2 LQKENI. The CDR3 sequence is 16 residues long. Material: peripheral blood. The rearrangement links TRBV18 to TRBJ2-3, with 7 nucleotides matching TRBD2. The sequence derives from a woman aged 55-69 years with active or convalescent COVID-19. CDR3 residues: CASSPRGSGERDTQYF. The CDR3 DNA reads TGTGCCAGCTCACCACGAGGGAGCGGGGAGAGAGATACGCAGTATTTT.